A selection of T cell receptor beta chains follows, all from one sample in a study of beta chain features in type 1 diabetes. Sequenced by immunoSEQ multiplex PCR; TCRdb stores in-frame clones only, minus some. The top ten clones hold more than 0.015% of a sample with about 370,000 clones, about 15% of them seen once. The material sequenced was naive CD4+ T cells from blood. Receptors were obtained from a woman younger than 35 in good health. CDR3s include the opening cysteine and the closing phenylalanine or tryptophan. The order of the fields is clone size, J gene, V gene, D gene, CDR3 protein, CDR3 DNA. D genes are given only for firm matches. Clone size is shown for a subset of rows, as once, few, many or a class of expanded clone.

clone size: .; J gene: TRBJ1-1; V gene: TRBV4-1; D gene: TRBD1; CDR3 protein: CASSQGTGVGTEAFF; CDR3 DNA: TGCGCCAGCAGCCAAGGGACAGGGGTGGGGACTGAAGCTTTCTTT
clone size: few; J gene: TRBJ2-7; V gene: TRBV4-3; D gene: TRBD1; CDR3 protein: CASSPDSTGWYEQYF; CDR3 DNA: TGCGCCAGCAGCCCGGACTCGACAGGGTGGTACGAGCAGTACTTC
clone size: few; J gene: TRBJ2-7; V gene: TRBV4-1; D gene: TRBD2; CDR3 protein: CASSPLTLAGGYEQYF; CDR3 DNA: TGCGCCAGCAGCCCGCTTACACTAGCGGGAGGCTACGAGCAGTACTTC
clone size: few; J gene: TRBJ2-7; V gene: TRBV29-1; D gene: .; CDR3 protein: CSVGSVAAPLEQYF; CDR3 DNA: TGCAGCGTTGGCAGTGTAGCGGCCCCACTCGAGCAGTACTTC
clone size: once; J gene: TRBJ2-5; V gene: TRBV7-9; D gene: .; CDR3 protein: CASRTGAQETQYF; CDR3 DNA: TGTGCCAGCAGAACGGGAGCCCAAGAGACCCAGTACTTC
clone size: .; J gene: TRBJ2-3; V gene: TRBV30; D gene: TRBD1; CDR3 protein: CAWSVQGGETQYF; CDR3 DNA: TGTGCCTGGAGTGTACAGGGGGGAGAAACGCAGTATTTT
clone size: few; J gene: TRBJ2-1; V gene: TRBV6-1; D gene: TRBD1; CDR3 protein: CASTGDRGYNEQFF; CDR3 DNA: TGTGCCAGCACCGGGGACAGGGGTTACAATGAGCAGTTCTTC
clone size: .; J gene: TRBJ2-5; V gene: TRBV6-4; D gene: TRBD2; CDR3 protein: CASSDSGGSGETQYF; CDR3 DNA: TGTGCCAGCAGTGACTCCGGCGGGAGTGGGGAGACCCAGTACTTC
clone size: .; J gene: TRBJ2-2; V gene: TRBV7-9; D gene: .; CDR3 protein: CASSLEAGELFF; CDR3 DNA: TGTGCCAGCAGCTTGGAAGCGGGGGAGCTGTTTTTT
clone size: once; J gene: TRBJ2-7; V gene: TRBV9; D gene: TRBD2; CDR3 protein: CASSGGLAGGGYEQYF; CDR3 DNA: TGTGCCAGCAGCGGGGGACTAGCGGGAGGGGGCTACGAGCAGTACTTC
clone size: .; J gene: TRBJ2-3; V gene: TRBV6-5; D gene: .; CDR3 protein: CASIGSDTQYF; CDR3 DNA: TGTGCCAGCATCGGGTCAGATACGCAGTATTTT
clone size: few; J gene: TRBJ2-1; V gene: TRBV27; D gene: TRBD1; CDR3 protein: CASLSPGQGYREQFF; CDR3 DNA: TGTGCCAGTTTGTCCCCGGGACAGGGGTATCGTGAGCAGTTCTTC
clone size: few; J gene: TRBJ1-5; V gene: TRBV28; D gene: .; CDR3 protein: CASSWAANQPQHF; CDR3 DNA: TGTGCCAGCTCGTGGGCAGCCAATCAGCCCCAGCATTTT
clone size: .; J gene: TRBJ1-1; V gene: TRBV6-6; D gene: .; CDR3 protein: CASSYGVGNTEAFF; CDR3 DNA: TGTGCCAGCAGTTACGGAGTGGGGAACACTGAAGCTTTCTTT
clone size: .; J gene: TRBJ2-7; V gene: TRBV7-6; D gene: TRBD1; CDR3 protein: CASSSETGSYEQYF; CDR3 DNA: TGTGCCAGCAGCTCAGAGACAGGGAGCTACGAGCAGTACTTC
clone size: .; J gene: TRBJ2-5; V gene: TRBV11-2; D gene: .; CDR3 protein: CASSLKRETQYF; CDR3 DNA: TGTGCCAGCAGCTTAAAGCGGGAGACCCAGTACTTC
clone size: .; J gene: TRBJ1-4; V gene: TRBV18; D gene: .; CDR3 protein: CASSPMSLAWEKLFF; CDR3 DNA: TGTGCCAGCTCACCAATGAGTCTCGCTTGGGAAAAACTGTTTTTT
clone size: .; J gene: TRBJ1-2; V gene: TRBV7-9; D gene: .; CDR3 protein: CASSLDRQSYGYTF; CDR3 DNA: TGTGCCAGCAGCTTGGACAGACAGTCCTATGGCTACACCTTC
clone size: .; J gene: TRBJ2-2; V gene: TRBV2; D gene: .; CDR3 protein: CASTSSGNTGELFF; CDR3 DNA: TGTGCCAGCACTTCCAGCGGGAACACCGGGGAGCTGTTTTTT
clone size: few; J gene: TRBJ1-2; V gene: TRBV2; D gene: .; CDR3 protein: CASSEDQGNYGYTF; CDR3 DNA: TGTGCCAGCAGTGAAGACCAGGGGAACTATGGCTACACCTTC
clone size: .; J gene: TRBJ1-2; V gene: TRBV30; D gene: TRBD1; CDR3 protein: CAWEDRGYGYTF; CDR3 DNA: TGTGCCTGGGAGGACAGGGGATATGGCTACACCTTC
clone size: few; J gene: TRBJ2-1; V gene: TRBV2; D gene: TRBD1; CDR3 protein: CASTRDSNEQFF; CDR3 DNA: TGTGCCAGCACTAGGGACAGCAATGAGCAGTTCTTC